A selection of T cell receptor beta chains follows, all from one sample in a study of vaccination effects on CD4 cells after COVID-19. These TCRs' antigens remain unknown. The method was immunoSEQ multiplex PCR; TCRdb's version includes in-frame clones alone and lacks a portion of them. The sample lists around 53,000 clones, around three quarters occurring once. Sequences were derived from CD4+ T cells from PBMCs cultured without peptide, sampled after COVID-19 vaccination. The receptors stem from a human donor who had a prior SARS-CoV-2 infection. The CDR3 runs from the conserved cysteine through the conserved F or W. A D gene is named only where the DNA matches it firmly. Rows give clone size only sometimes, using once, few, many, or a class for an expanded clone.

CDR3nt | CDR3aa | d_gene | len | v_gene | abundance | j_gene
TGTGCCAGCAGCTGGACAAGCTCTAGCACAGATACGCAGTATTTT | CASSWTSSSTDTQYF | NA | 15 | TRBV7-6 | few | TRBJ2-3
TGCGCCAGCAGGGGAGATGGGGATAACTATGGCTACACCTTC | CASRGDGDNYGYTF | NA | 14 | TRBV5-1 | NA | TRBJ1-2
TGTGCCATCAGTGGTTCGAGCGGGGGGGCCCAAGAGACCCAGTACTTC | CAISGSSGGAQETQYF | TRBD2 | 16 | TRBV10-3 | few | TRBJ2-5
TGTGCCAGCCAGGGGACCAAGACCGGGACCTACAATGAGCAGTTCTTC | CASQGTKTGTYNEQFF | NA | 16 | TRBV2 | NA | TRBJ2-1
TGCGCCAGCAGCATTGCTTCCAATCAGCCCCAGCATTTT | CASSIASNQPQHF | NA | 13 | TRBV10-1 | NA | TRBJ1-5
TGTGCCAGCAGTTACTCGGGGGGGCGCGGACAGCCCCAGCATTTT | CASSYSGGRGQPQHF | NA | 15 | TRBV6-5 | NA | TRBJ1-5
TGTGCCAGCAGCTTAAACGGGGGTAATTCACCCCTCCACTTT | CASSLNGGNSPLHF | NA | 14 | TRBV7-3 | NA | TRBJ1-6
TGTGCCACCAGTGATCCCGGGGGGAGCACAGATACGCAGTATTTT | CATSDPGGSTDTQYF | TRBD2 | 15 | TRBV24-1 | NA | TRBJ2-3
TGTGCCAGCAGCTTGACTAGCGGAGCCCCCTTCAATGAGCAGTTCTTC | CASSLTSGAPFNEQFF | TRBD2 | 16 | TRBV5-6 | few | TRBJ2-1
TGTGCCAGCAGTTTGAGTTCGGGCCGTAAAACTTTT | CASSLSSGRKTF | NA | 12 | TRBV12-3/TRBV12-4 | few | TRBJ1-3
TGTGCCAGCACCCCCGGACAGGGGGGAGCCTACGAGCAGTACTTC | CASTPGQGGAYEQYF | TRBD1 | 15 | TRBV7-9 | few | TRBJ2-7
TGTGCCAGCAGCTTTGATACTAACTATGGCTACACCTTC | CASSFDTNYGYTF | NA | 13 | TRBV5-4 | once | TRBJ1-2
TGTGCCAGCAGCTCCCTAGCGGGAGGGCCGCCAGATACGCAGTATTTT | CASSSLAGGPPDTQYF | TRBD2 | 16 | TRBV5-6 | NA | TRBJ2-3
TGCGCCAGCAGCTCGTTCTCTTTGGCAGATACGCAGTATTTT | CASSSFSLADTQYF | NA | 14 | TRBV5-1 | NA | TRBJ2-3
TGTGCCAGCAGCGTAGAGGTTGCCTTGGGGGGCTACACCTTC | CASSVEVALGGYTF | NA | 14 | TRBV9 | few | TRBJ1-2
TGTGCCAGCAGTTACGGGAGGGAATCTGACGAGCAGTACTTC | CASSYGRESDEQYF | TRBD2 | 14 | TRBV6-6 | medium-sized | TRBJ2-7
TGCAGTGCTACCACAAAAGAGACCCAGTACTTC | CSATTKETQYF | NA | 11 | TRBV20-1 | NA | TRBJ2-5
TGTGCCAGCAGCGTAGATGGTAGAAGCGGGGGGGAAAAAAATGAGCAGTTCTTC | CASSVDGRSGGEKNEQFF | TRBD2 | 18 | TRBV9 | NA | TRBJ2-1
TGTGCCAGCAGTGTACAAGGTTCTGAGACCCAGTACTTC | CASSVQGSETQYF | NA | 13 | TRBV27 | NA | TRBJ2-5
TGTGCCAGCACCTGGGGGGGTTTTACTGAAGCTTTCTTT | CASTWGGFTEAFF | NA | 13 | TRBV6-6 | NA | TRBJ1-1
TGTGCCAATGGCGGGACACAAGATAATTCACCCCTCCACTTT | CANGGTQDNSPLHF | NA | 14 | TRBV6-5 | NA | TRBJ1-6
TGCGCCAGCAGCCAAGATACGAGAAAGGAAAAACTGTTTTTT | CASSQDTRKEKLFF | NA | 14 | TRBV4-3 | NA | TRBJ1-4
TGCGCCAGCGGGCTGGATAATTCCCGTAATTCACCCCTCCACTTT | CASGLDNSRNSPLHF | NA | 15 | TRBV5-1 | few | TRBJ1-6
TGTGCCAGCAGCCCGTTTAGGACAGGTTCTAATGAAAAACTGTTTTTT | CASSPFRTGSNEKLFF | TRBD1 | 16 | TRBV27 | NA | TRBJ1-4
TGTGCCAGCAGCTTACACGGCAGTTTCAATCAGCCCCAGCATTTT | CASSLHGSFNQPQHF | NA | 15 | TRBV7-2 | few | TRBJ1-5
TGTGCCAGCAGTCGACAGGGAACTCCGGATAATTCACCCCTCCACTTT | CASSRQGTPDNSPLHF | TRBD1 | 16 | TRBV28 | NA | TRBJ1-6
TGTGCCTGGAGTCGGATACGTGGGACGTATCAGCCCCAGCATTTT | CAWSRIRGTYQPQHF | NA | 15 | TRBV30 | NA | TRBJ1-5
TGCGCCAGCAGCTTGGGACTAGCGGCACCTGAGCAGTTCTTC | CASSLGLAAPEQFF | TRBD2 | 14 | TRBV5-1 | NA | TRBJ2-1
TGTGCCAGCAGCTTGGTTCCCCACGTCCCGGACGAGCAGTACTTC | CASSLVPHVPDEQYF | NA | 15 | TRBV5-6 | NA | TRBJ2-7
TGTGCCAGCACGATGAACAGGGGAAATGAAAAACTGTTTTTT | CASTMNRGNEKLFF | TRBD1 | 14 | TRBV2 | NA | TRBJ1-4
TGTGCCAGCAGCTTAATCTATGGCGGGAGGACCAATGAGCAGTTCTTC | CASSLIYGGRTNEQFF | TRBD2 | 16 | TRBV11-3 | NA | TRBJ2-1
TGTGCCAGCAGCCAAAGCCGGGACGGGTCACCCCTCCACTTT | CASSQSRDGSPLHF | NA | 14 | TRBV3-1/TRBV3-2 | NA | TRBJ1-6
TGTGCCAGCAGGGGGACGAGGGGCGCGAGCACAGATACGCAGTATTTT | CASRGTRGASTDTQYF | NA | 16 | TRBV28 | once | TRBJ2-3
TGTGCCAGTAGCCCAAAGGTTCTCAATCAGCCCCAGCATTTT | CASSPKVLNQPQHF | NA | 14 | TRBV19 | NA | TRBJ1-5
TGCGCCAGCAGCTTGGGGGGACAGGGTAGTCAGCCCCAGCATTTT | CASSLGGQGSQPQHF | TRBD1 | 15 | TRBV5-1 | NA | TRBJ1-5
TGTGCCACCTATGTGGACAGGCTTCCAACTGAAAAACTGTTTTTT | CATYVDRLPTEKLFF | TRBD1 | 15 | TRBV24-1 | NA | TRBJ1-4
TGCGCCAGCAGCCAAGCCAGCTCCTATAATTCACCCCTCCACTTT | CASSQASSYNSPLHF | NA | 15 | TRBV4-1 | NA | TRBJ1-6
TGTGCCAGTAGTCTTTATGGACAGTCTCCCATGGGACGATCCTACGAGCAGTACTTC | CASSLYGQSPMGRSYEQYF | NA | 19 | TRBV19 | NA | TRBJ2-7
TGTGCCAGCAGTGAAGCGCTTGGGACAGATACGCAGTATTTT | CASSEALGTDTQYF | NA | 14 | TRBV2 | NA | TRBJ2-3
TGCGCCAGCAAGAAACTAGCGGGAGGTCCGTACGAGCAGTACTTC | CASKKLAGGPYEQYF | TRBD2 | 15 | TRBV5-1 | NA | TRBJ2-7
TGTGCCAGCAGTTATCCCCCCGGGGAGCTGTTTTTT | CASSYPPGELFF | NA | 12 | TRBV28 | NA | TRBJ2-2
TGTGCCAGCAGCCACTACCCCGACAGGGAAGCTTTCTTT | CASSHYPDREAFF | NA | 13 | TRBV11-2 | NA | TRBJ1-1
TGTGCCAGCAGTTACTCGATAGACAGGGGGGCAGATACGCAGTATTTT | CASSYSIDRGADTQYF | TRBD1 | 16 | TRBV6-2/TRBV6-3 | NA | TRBJ2-3
TGTGCCAGCTCACCCTACGGACTAATGGAAAAACTGTTTTTT | CASSPYGLMEKLFF | NA | 14 | TRBV18 | NA | TRBJ1-4
TGTGCCAGCAGCCCCCTCTTGGCTGAAGCTTTCTTT | CASSPLLAEAFF | NA | 12 | TRBV12-3/TRBV12-4 | NA | TRBJ1-1
TGTGCCAGCAGCCAAGATCCTGACTCCTACGAGCAGTACTTC | CASSQDPDSYEQYF | NA | 14 | TRBV3-1/TRBV3-2 | NA | TRBJ2-7
TGTGCCACCAGCAGAGATATGCAGGAGAACACTGAAGCTTTCTTT | CATSRDMQENTEAFF | NA | 15 | TRBV15 | NA | TRBJ1-1
TGTGCCAGCAGCTTATCTGTCTGGCAGGGCCAAGAGACCCAGTACTTC | CASSLSVWQGQETQYF | NA | 16 | TRBV7-2 | NA | TRBJ2-5
TGTGCCAGCAGCCCAAGGAGGGCGGGTCTGGAGACCCAGTACTTC | CASSPRRAGLETQYF | NA | 15 | TRBV7-2 | NA | TRBJ2-5
TGTGCCAGTAGTTCATCTCCTGGGGCTAGGTGGAAAAATGAGCAGTTCTTC | CASSSSPGARWKNEQFF | NA | 17 | TRBV19 | few | TRBJ2-1
TGTGCCAGCTCACAGGGGTCCGGGATGGCCCTCCACTTT | CASSQGSGMALHF | NA | 13 | TRBV18 | few | TRBJ1-6
TGTGCCAGCAGCTCCGGATGGCCGGGCAATCAGCCCCAGCATTTT | CASSSGWPGNQPQHF | NA | 15 | TRBV6-6 | NA | TRBJ1-5
TGTGCCAGCAGCTTAGTGGGGGGGCTCAACGAGCAGTACTTC | CASSLVGGLNEQYF | NA | 14 | TRBV7-2 | NA | TRBJ2-7
TGTGCCAGCAGCTCTTCCTCAGGGGCCGCCTACGAGCAGTACTTC | CASSSSSGAAYEQYF | NA | 15 | TRBV14 | NA | TRBJ2-7